The rows below give T cell receptor beta chains drawn from one sample of a study of cytomegalovirus exposure and HLA in healthy donors. Measured with immunoSEQ multiplex PCR; TCRdb has only the in-frame clones, and not every one. The sample yields some 120,000 clones, about 80% seen once. Sequences were obtained from PBMCs. The receptors stem from a woman aged 45 to 65 in good health and CMV-seropositive. CDR3s include the opening cysteine and the closing phenylalanine or tryptophan. The D gene is left open where the match is weak. Only some rows state a clone size, as once, few, many or a class for expanded clones.

D gene: TRBD1; V gene: TRBV7-2; J gene: TRBJ1-2; clone size: few; CDR3 DNA: TGTGCCAGCAGCCCACAAACAGGGGCTAGAGTGGGCTACACCTTC; CDR3 protein: CASSPQTGARVGYTF
D gene: NA; V gene: TRBV7-2; J gene: TRBJ2-5; clone size: NA; CDR3 DNA: TGTGCCAGCAGCTATTCTCAAGAGACCCAGTACTTC; CDR3 protein: CASSYSQETQYF
D gene: NA; V gene: TRBV7-9; J gene: TRBJ2-1; clone size: NA; CDR3 DNA: TGTGCCAGCAGCTTAGCGCTAGGAGGGGCGAGGAATGAGCAGTTCTTC; CDR3 protein: CASSLALGGARNEQFF
D gene: TRBD1; V gene: TRBV6-5; J gene: TRBJ1-2; clone size: NA; CDR3 DNA: TGTGCCAGCAGTTACTCGGGCAGGGGGTTGAGGGGTGGCTACACCTTC; CDR3 protein: CASSYSGRGLRGGYTF
D gene: NA; V gene: TRBV6-5; J gene: TRBJ1-2; clone size: once; CDR3 DNA: TGTGCCAGCAGTTACTCGACGGGGGGCTATGGCTACACCTTC; CDR3 protein: CASSYSTGGYGYTF
D gene: NA; V gene: TRBV7-8; J gene: TRBJ1-1; clone size: few; CDR3 DNA: TGTGCCAGCAGCTCTTCAGGGGATTGGGGGACCCGGGACACTGAAGCTTTCTTT; CDR3 protein: CASSSSGDWGTRDTEAFF
D gene: NA; V gene: TRBV5-1; J gene: TRBJ2-3; clone size: NA; CDR3 DNA: TGCGCCAGCAGCCGCGGGGGCACAGATACGCAGTATTTT; CDR3 protein: CASSRGGTDTQYF
D gene: NA; V gene: TRBV6-5; J gene: TRBJ1-2; clone size: NA; CDR3 DNA: TGTGCCAGCAGTTACGAACCTCCCGGTGGCTACACCTTC; CDR3 protein: CASSYEPPGGYTF
D gene: TRBD2; V gene: TRBV5-1; J gene: TRBJ2-5; clone size: NA; CDR3 DNA: TGCGCCAGCAGCTTGGGTTGGGCTAGCGGTAGTGGAGGAGAGACCCAGTACTTC; CDR3 protein: CASSLGWASGSGGETQYF
D gene: NA; V gene: TRBV2; J gene: TRBJ2-7; clone size: NA; CDR3 DNA: TGTGCCAGCAGTGAAAACAGGGATTCCTACGAGCAGTACTTC; CDR3 protein: CASSENRDSYEQYF
D gene: TRBD2; V gene: TRBV5-6; J gene: TRBJ2-7; clone size: few; CDR3 DNA: TGTGCCAGCCTTAAAGCGGGGGCGAGCGAGCAGTACTTC; CDR3 protein: CASLKAGASEQYF
D gene: TRBD1; V gene: TRBV19; J gene: TRBJ2-3; clone size: once; CDR3 DNA: TGTGCCACACAAAAGGGGACAGGGGCCTTGGTAGGCACAGATACGCAGTATTTT; CDR3 protein: CATQKGTGALVGTDTQYF
D gene: NA; V gene: TRBV7-2; J gene: TRBJ2-7; clone size: NA; CDR3 DNA: TGTGCCAGCAGCTTAGTAGCTAGCTCCTACGAGCAGTACTTC; CDR3 protein: CASSLVASSYEQYF